The 20 T cell receptor beta chains below all came from one sample that was sequenced in a study of CXCR3-negative and CXCR3-positive naive CD8 T cells. cDNA libraries for TRB were generated by 5' RACE incorporating UMI labels. TCRdb reprocessed the 5' RACE reads, with one entry per CDR3 protein and no DNA. Its clone listing holds about 56,000 distinct CDR3 sequences. The sequenced sample consisted of memory CD8+ T cells from blood. These receptors came from a human donor in good health. Some clones in this sample may be carry-over from other donors' samples.

This chain joins TRBV29-1 and TRBJ2-3. Germline CDR1 is SQVTM and CDR2 is ANQGSEA. This CDR3 region has 13 residues. The CDR3 protein is CSALSGYTDTQYF.

The V and J genes are TRBV20-1 and TRBJ2-7. Per germline, CDR1 DFQATT and CDR2 SNEGSKA (reference sequence). The CDR3 totals 12 residues. The CDR3 sequence is CSAREREFEKYF.

V usage is TRBV5-5 and J usage is TRBJ2-1; TCRdb returns TRBD1, unconfirmable since there is no DNA. The CDR3 has 13 residues. Per the germline V gene, CDR1 is SGHKS and CDR2 is YYEKEE (reference sequence). The CDR3 spells CASSFPLYNEQFF.

The chain carries TRBV6-2 or TRBV6-3 and TRBJ2-7; checking the TCRdb D call of TRBD2 is not possible without DNA. CDR1 MNHEY and CDR2 SVGEGT come from the germline V gene. The CDR3 spans 18 residues. CDR3 amino acids: CASSYPPLQGPPSYEQYF.

This CDR3 is CSVEDHQFGQVPNIQYF. The V and J genes are TRBV29-1 and TRBJ2-4; TCRdb lists TRBD1, though no DNA is available to test this call. The CDR3 has 17 amino acids. Germline assignment: CDR1 SQVTM and CDR2 ANQGSEA. Full variable domain (rest looked up from reference TRBV29-1 and TRBJ2-4): SAVISQKPSRDICQRGTSLTIQCQVDSQVTMMFWYRQQPGQSLTLIATANQGSEATYESGFVIDKFPISRPNLTFSTLTVSNMSPEDSSIYLCSVEDHQFGQVPNIQYFGAGTRLSVL.

This CDR3 is CAWNRDSSSYEQYF. This chain joins TRBV30 and TRBJ2-7; absent DNA, TCRdb's TRBD2 call cannot be checked. The germline CDR1 and CDR2 sequences are GTSNPN and SVGIG (reference sequence). The CDR3 runs to 14 residues.

The J gene is TRBJ1-6, the V gene TRBV20-1. Germline V gene data show CDR1 as DFQATT and CDR2 as SNEGSKA (reference sequence). The CDR3 consists of 16 residues. CDR3 in amino acids: CSARDEGRSLNSPLHF.

V gene TRBV12-5 combines with J gene TRBJ2-1; TCRdb's D call, TRBD1, is unchecked because there is no DNA. This CDR3 has 16 amino acids. The germline V gene encodes CDR1 LGHNT and CDR2 FRNRAP. The CDR3 here is CASGLQDRGLSNEQFF.

The chain recombines TRBV7-9 with TRBJ1-2; the TRBD1 assignment by TCRdb is unverifiable without DNA. This CDR3 comprises 16 residues. Germline CDR1 reads SEHNR; CDR2 reads FQNEAQ (reference sequence). The CDR3 spells CASSNLRDEASYGYTF.

The chain carries TRBV20-1 and TRBJ2-1; TCRdb outputs TRBD1, but without DNA this stays unchecked. The V gene's germline CDR1 is DFQATT and CDR2 SNEGSKA (reference sequence). There are 15 residues in the CDR3. The CDR3 loop is CSARDIGGANNEQFF.

This CDR3 is CSVVGTAYNEQFF. V and J are TRBV29-1 and TRBJ2-1; checking the TCRdb D call of TRBD1 is not possible without DNA. Germline V gene sequence: CDR1 SQVTM, CDR2 ANQGSEA. This CDR3 region has 13 residues.

The V call is TRBV20-1, the J call TRBJ2-7; the D call of TRBD1 rests on TCRdb alone, since no DNA is present to check it. Per germline, CDR1 DFQATT and CDR2 SNEGSKA (reference sequence). The CDR3 runs to 14 residues. The CDR3 region is CSARRTDSRLEQYF.

The chain links TRBV29-1 to TRBJ2-5; there is no DNA to check the TCRdb D call of TRBD2. CDR1 and CDR2 from the germline V gene are SQVTM and ANQGSEA. The CDR3 has 15 amino acids. Here the CDR3 reads CSVDVLAGYQETQYF.

The genes are TRBV9 and TRBJ1-3; there is no DNA to check the TCRdb D call of TRBD1. This CDR3 is built from 13 residues. Germline V gene lookup returns CDR1 SGDLS and CDR2 YYNGEE. The CDR3 sequence: CASRGTSGNTIYF.

This chain joins TRBV3-1 and TRBJ2-3; TCRdb returns TRBD1, unconfirmable since there is no DNA. This CDR3 has 15 residues. Germline V gene sequence: CDR1 LGHDT, CDR2 YNNKEL (reference sequence). CDR3: CASSRQGPPTDTQYF.

This chain joins TRBV7-9 and TRBJ2-4; TCRdb's assignment of TRBD1 cannot be checked, as there is no DNA. The germline V gene has CDR1 SEHNR and CDR2 FQNEAQ (reference sequence). The CDR3 runs 16 residues. The CDR3 loop reads CASSVNRGQTKNIQYF. The full variable domain, with the rest looked up from reference TRBV7-9 and TRBJ2-4, is DTGVSQNPRHKITKRGQNVTFRCDPISEHNRLYWYRQTLGQGPEFLTYFQNEAQLEKSRLLSDRFSAERPKGSFSTLEIQRTEQGDSAMYLCASSVNRGQTKNIQYFGAGTRLSVL.

V is TRBV12-3 or TRBV12-4 and J is TRBJ2-1; TCRdb picks TRBD2, but there is no DNA to check that call. This CDR3 is built from 15 residues. The CDR3 sequence: CASSPSSLSYNEQFF.

The V call is TRBV6-6, the J call TRBJ1-1. The CDR3 loop spans 12 amino acids. Germline V gene sequence: CDR1 MNHNY, CDR2 SVGAGI (reference sequence). CDR3 region: CASSLEVTEAFF.

Here the CDR3 reads CAISEFGQGAGNEQFF. The rearrangement uses TRBV10-3 and TRBJ2-1; TCRdb gives TRBD1 as the D gene, but with no DNA this cannot be confirmed. The CDR3 spans 16 residues. Germline V gene lookup returns CDR1 ENHRY and CDR2 SYGVKD.

The chain combines TRBV5-1 with TRBJ2-1; the TCRdb call, TRBD1, lacks DNA for checking. The germline V gene has CDR1 SGHRS and CDR2 YFSETQ. The CDR3 covers 16 residues. CDR3 sequence: CASSFGQGASYNEQFF.